This T cell receptor (beta chain) was sequenced during a study of cytomegalovirus exposure and HLA in healthy donors. Concerning this clone: The antigen is undetermined.

The PCR used 60 Vbeta and 13 Jbeta primers. Sequenced by immunoSEQ multiplex PCR; TCRdb stores in-frame clones only, minus some. The sample shows more than 150,000 clones, 76% of them seen only once. Study-wide results and caveats: Most subjects' HLA-A and HLA-B alleles were reportedly predicted from TCR beta sequences.

Germline V gene lookup returns CDR1 MGHRA and CDR2 YSYEKL. CDR3 length: 15 amino acids. The V gene end was trimmed by 0 bases and the J gene end by 5 bases; junction bases not matched to a gene: 4. This TCR came from a man aged 18 to 29 in good health and CMV-seronegative. The V call is TRBV4-1, the J call TRBJ2-1; 7 nucleotides agree with TRBD2. Specimen: PBMCs. CDR3 bases: TGCGCCAGCAGCCAAGATTCGGGACTAAACAATGAGCAGTTCTTC. It specifies CASSQDSGLNNEQFF.